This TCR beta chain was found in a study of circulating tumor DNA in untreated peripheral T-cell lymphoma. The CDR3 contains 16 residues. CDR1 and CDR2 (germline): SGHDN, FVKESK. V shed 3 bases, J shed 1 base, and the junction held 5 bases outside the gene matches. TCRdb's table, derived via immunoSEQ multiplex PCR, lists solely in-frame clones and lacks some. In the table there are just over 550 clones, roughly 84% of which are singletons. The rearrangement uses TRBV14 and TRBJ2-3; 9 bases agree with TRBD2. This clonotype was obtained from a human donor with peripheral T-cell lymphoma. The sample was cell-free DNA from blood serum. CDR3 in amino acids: CASSHPQRGGTDTQYF. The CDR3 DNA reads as TGTGCCAGCAGCCATCCTCAGCGGGGGGGCACAGATACGCAGTATTTT.